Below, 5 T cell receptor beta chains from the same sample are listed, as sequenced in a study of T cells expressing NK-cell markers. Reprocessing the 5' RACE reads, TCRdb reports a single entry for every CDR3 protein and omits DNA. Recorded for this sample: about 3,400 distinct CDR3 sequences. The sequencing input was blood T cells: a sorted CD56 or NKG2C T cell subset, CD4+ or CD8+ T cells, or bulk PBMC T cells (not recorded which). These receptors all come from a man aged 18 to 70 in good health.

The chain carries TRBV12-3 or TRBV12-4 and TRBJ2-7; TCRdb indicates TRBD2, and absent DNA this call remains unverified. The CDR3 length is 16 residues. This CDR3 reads CASSLALGGGTYEQYF.

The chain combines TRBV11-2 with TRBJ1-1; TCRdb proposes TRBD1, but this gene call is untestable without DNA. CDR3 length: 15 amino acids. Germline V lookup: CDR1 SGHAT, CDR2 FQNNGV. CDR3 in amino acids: CASRGTRRPRTEAFF.

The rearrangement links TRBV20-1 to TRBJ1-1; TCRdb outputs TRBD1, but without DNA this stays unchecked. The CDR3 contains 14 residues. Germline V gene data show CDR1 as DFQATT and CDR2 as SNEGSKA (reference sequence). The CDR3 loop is CSARGRTGDTEAFF.

CDR3 protein: CASSQGGGPSSYEQYF. V gene TRBV14 combines with J gene TRBJ2-7; TCRdb indicates TRBD2, and absent DNA this call remains unverified. The CDR3 totals 16 residues. CDR1 SGHDN and CDR2 FVKESK come from the germline V gene.

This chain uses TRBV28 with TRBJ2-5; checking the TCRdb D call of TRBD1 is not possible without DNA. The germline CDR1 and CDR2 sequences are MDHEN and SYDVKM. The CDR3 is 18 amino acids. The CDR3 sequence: CASSFPGTFRQGAETQYF.